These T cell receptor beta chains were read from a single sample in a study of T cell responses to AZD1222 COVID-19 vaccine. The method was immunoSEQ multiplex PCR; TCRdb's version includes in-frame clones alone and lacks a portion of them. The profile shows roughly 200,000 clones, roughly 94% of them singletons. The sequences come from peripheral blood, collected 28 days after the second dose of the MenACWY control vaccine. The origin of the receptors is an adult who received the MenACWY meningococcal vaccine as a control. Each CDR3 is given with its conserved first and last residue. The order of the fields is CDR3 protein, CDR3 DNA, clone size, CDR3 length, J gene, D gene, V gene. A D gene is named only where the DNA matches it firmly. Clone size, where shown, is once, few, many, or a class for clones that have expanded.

CASSQSAGPEPQHF | TGCGCCAGCAGCCAATCGGCAGGGCCGGAGCCCCAGCATTTT | . | 14 | TRBJ1-5 | . | TRBV4-1
CASRGRSYNEQFF | TGTGCCAGCAGGGGACGGAGTTACAATGAGCAGTTCTTC | . | 13 | TRBJ2-1 | . | TRBV2
CASSVGLAGGLGYTDTQYF | TGTGCCAGCAGCGTAGGCCTAGCGGGAGGGCTTGGTTATACAGATACGCAGTATTTT | . | 19 | TRBJ2-3 | TRBD2 | TRBV9
CAWSVHGSPLHF | TGTGCCTGGAGTGTACATGGTTCACCCCTCCACTTT | . | 12 | TRBJ1-6 | . | TRBV30
CASSLGTGLNSPLHF | TGTGCCAGCAGCTTAGGGACAGGACTTAATTCACCCCTCCACTTT | . | 15 | TRBJ1-6 | TRBD1 | TRBV7-2
CASKPGTGGNYEQFF | TGTGCCAGCAAACCCGGGACAGGGGGTAACTATGAGCAGTTCTTC | . | 15 | TRBJ2-1 | TRBD1 | TRBV2
CSVTSRLGPGANVLTF | TGCAGCGTGACGAGCCGTTTAGGACCTGGGGCCAACGTCCTGACTTTC | . | 16 | TRBJ2-6 | . | TRBV29-1
CASSLGSGELFF | TGTGCCAGCAGTTTAGGATCCGGGGAGCTGTTTTTT | . | 12 | TRBJ2-2 | . | TRBV28
CATSSSPGAYEQYF | TGTGCCACCAGCAGCTCACCGGGGGCCTACGAGCAGTACTTC | . | 14 | TRBJ2-7 | . | TRBV15
CASTKAGTGRTSLSGYTF | TGTGCCAGCACTAAAGCCGGGACAGGGCGGACCTCTTTGAGTGGCTACACCTTC | . | 18 | TRBJ1-2 | TRBD1 | TRBV6-1
CATSRENSGNLGNEQFF | TGTGCCACCAGCAGAGAGAATAGCGGAAACCTGGGCAATGAGCAGTTCTTC | . | 17 | TRBJ2-1 | . | TRBV15
CASSFSNTEAFF | TGTGCCAGCAGCTTTTCGAACACTGAAGCTTTCTTT | . | 12 | TRBJ1-1 | . | TRBV5-4
CASSKNNEQFF | TGTGCCAGCAGCAAGAACAATGAGCAGTTCTTC | . | 11 | TRBJ2-1 | . | TRBV11-2
CASSFPGLAGGPRAYNEQFF | TGTGCCAGCAGTTTTCCTGGTCTTGCGGGGGGGCCGAGAGCCTACAATGAGCAGTTCTTC | few | 20 | TRBJ2-1 | TRBD2 | TRBV28
CASRRTGSNQPQHF | TGTGCCAGTAGAAGGACAGGGAGTAATCAGCCCCAGCATTTT | . | 14 | TRBJ1-5 | TRBD1 | TRBV19
CASSVGGRKNYGYTF | TGTGCCAGCAGCGTAGGTGGCAGGAAAAACTATGGCTACACCTTC | . | 15 | TRBJ1-2 | . | TRBV9
CASSLQDRPYEQYF | TGTGCCAGCAGCTTGCAGGACAGACCCTACGAGCAGTACTTC | . | 14 | TRBJ2-7 | . | TRBV5-4